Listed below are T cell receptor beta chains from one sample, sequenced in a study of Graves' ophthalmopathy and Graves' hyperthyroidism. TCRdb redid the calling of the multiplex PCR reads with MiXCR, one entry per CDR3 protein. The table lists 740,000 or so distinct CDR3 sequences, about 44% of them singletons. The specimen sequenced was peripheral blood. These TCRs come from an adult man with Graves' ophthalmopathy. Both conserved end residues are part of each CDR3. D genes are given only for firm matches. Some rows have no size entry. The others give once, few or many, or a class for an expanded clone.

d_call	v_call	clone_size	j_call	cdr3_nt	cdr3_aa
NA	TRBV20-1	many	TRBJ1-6	TGCAGTGCCGCACCGCATGCTAATTCACCCCTCCACTTT	CSAAPHANSPLHF
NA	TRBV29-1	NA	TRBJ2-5	TGCAGCGTTGAAGTCCGGGAAGAGGTCCAGTACTTC	CSVEVREEVQYF
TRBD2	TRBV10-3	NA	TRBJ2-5	TGTGCCATCAGTGACACGACTAGCGGGGGCCGACAAGAGACCCAGTACTTC	CAISDTTSGGRQETQYF
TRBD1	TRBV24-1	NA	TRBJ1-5	TGTGCCACCAGTGCAGAGACAGGGGCGACCAATCAGCCCCAGCATTTT	CATSAETGATNQPQHF
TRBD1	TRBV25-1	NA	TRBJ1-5	TGTGCCAGCTCTGCCGGGGACAGGGTCGCCAATCAGCCCCAGCATTTT	CASSAGDRVANQPQHF
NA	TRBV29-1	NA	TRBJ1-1	TGCAGCGTAGAGGGCAGGGGAACAGCTTTCTTT	CSVEGRGTAFF
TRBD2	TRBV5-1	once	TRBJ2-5	TGCGCCAGCAGCTACGGACTAGCGGGAGGGCAAGAGACCCAGTACTTC	CASSYGLAGGQETQYF
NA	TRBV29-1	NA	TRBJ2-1	TGCAGCGTCCGACTGGGGCGGGCAGGCTCAAGCCACGAGCAGTTCTTC	CSVRLGRAGSSHEQFF
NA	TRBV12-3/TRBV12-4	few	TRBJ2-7	TGTGCCAGCAGTTTTCAGGATTCCTCCTACGAGCAGTACTTC	CASSFQDSSYEQYF
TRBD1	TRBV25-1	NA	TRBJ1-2	TGTGCCAGCAGTGAGGGGACAGCGTCTTTAAGTTCACACTATGGCTACACCTTC	CASSEGTASLSSHYGYTF
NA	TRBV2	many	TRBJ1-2	TGTGCCAGCAGTGTAACCGGGGGGTATGGCTACACCTTC	CASSVTGGYGYTF
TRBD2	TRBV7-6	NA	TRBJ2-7	TGTGCCAGCCGCTTAGCTAGCGGGAGGCCCACCTCCTACGAGCAGTACTTC	CASRLASGRPTSYEQYF
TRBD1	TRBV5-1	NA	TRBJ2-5	TGCGCCAGCAGCTTGGATGGGACAGGGATTACGGAGACCCAGTACTTC	CASSLDGTGITETQYF
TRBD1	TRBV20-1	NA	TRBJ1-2	TGCAGTGCTTTGGGACAGGGCTACACCTTC	CSALGQGYTF
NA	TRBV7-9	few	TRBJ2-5	TGTGCCAGCAGCATCCCGAACCTGGCTCAAGAGACCCAGTACTTC	CASSIPNLAQETQYF
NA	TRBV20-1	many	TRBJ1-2	TGCAGTGCTAGAGCTAGCAGTCAGCACTATGGCTACACCTTC	CSARASSQHYGYTF
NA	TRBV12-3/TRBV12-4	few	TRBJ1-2	TGTGCCAGCAGCCTTGCGACAGGCAGTAAAAACTATGGCTACACCTTC	CASSLATGSKNYGYTF
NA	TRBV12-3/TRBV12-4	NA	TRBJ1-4	TGTGCCAGCAGCCAACTCGAGGGGGATAAACTGTTTTTT	CASSQLEGDKLFF
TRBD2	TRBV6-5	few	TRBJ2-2	TGTGCCAGCAAAGGACGTCGGACTAGCATCCGCGGGGAGCTGTTTTTT	CASKGRRTSIRGELFF
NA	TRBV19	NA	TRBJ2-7	TGTACCAGCAGTATGGGGATGACCTACGAGCAGTACTTC	CTSSMGMTYEQYF
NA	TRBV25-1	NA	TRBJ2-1	TGTGCCACTGAGAGGCTAGTAAATGAGCAGTTCTTC	CATERLVNEQFF
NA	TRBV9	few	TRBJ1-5	TGTGCCAGCAGCGCTATGGGGGGGAATCAGCCCCAGCATTTT	CASSAMGGNQPQHF
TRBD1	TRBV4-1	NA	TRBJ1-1	TGCGCCAGCAGCCGAGGACAGGGGAGGACTGAAGCTTTCTTT	CASSRGQGRTEAFF
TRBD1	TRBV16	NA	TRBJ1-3	TGTGCCAGCAGCCGCCAGGGGACAGTTACTGGAAACACCATATATTTT	CASSRQGTVTGNTIYF
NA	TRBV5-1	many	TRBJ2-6	TGCGCCAGCAGCTTGTTCTCTGGGGCCAACGTCCTGACTTTC	CASSLFSGANVLTF
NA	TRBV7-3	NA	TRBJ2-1	TGTGCCAGCAGCCCAACGTCCGGGACGAATGAGCAGTTCTTC	CASSPTSGTNEQFF
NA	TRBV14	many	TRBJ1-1	TGTGCCAGCGGCCCTGGTGCGACCACTGAAGCTTTCTTT	CASGPGATTEAFF
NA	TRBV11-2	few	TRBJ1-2	TGTGCCAGCAGCCAAGAAGGGACAAGGGGTCACTATGGCTACACCTTC	CASSQEGTRGHYGYTF
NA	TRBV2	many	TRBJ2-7	TGTGCCAGCAGTGAAGATGGAGGGCGATACGAGCAGTACTTC	CASSEDGGRYEQYF
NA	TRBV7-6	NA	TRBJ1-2	TGTTCCACCGCCCTGGGGGCCGAATATGGCTACACCTTC	CSTALGAEYGYTF
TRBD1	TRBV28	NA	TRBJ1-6	TGTGCCAGCAGAGGGACAGGCTATTCGGCCCTCCACTTT	CASRGTGYSALHF
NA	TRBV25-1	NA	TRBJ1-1	TGTGCCAGCGTCCCGGACGGGAACACTGAAGCTTTCTTT	CASVPDGNTEAFF
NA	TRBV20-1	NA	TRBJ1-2	TGCAGCGTTGATGGGAGGGAAGGCTACACCTTC	CSVDGREGYTF
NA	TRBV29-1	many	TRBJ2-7	TGCAGCGTTGATTTGTCCCCATACGAACCGAGGATCGCCTACGAGCAGTACTTC	CSVDLSPYEPRIAYEQYF
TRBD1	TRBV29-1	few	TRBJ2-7	TGCAGCGTTGCCGGGACAGGGAGCTCCTACGAGCAGTACTTC	CSVAGTGSSYEQYF
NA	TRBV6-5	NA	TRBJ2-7	TGTGCCAGCAGTGTTGGGGTGAGCTCCTACGAGCAGTACTTC	CASSVGVSSYEQYF
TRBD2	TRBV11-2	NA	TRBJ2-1	TGTGCCAGCAGCCCACGGGAGGGTCCTAGCTCCTACAATGAGCAGTTCTTC	CASSPREGPSSYNEQFF
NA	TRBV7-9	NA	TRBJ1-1	TGTGCCAGCAGCGCAGGGTACACTGAAGCTTTCTTT	CASSAGYTEAFF
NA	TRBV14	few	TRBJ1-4	TGTGCCAGCAGCCAAGATAGGGCGACCAAACTGTTTTTT	CASSQDRATKLFF
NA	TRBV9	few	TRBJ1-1	TGTGCCAGCAGTGAAGCGGGGACGGCGAACACTGAAGCTTTCTTT	CASSEAGTANTEAFF
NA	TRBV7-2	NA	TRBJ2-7	TGCGCCAGCAGCCAAGACACGGGAGAAGGGAACGAGCAGTACTTC	CASSQDTGEGNEQYF
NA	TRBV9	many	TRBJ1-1	TGTGCCAGCAGCGTAGGGGGCGGAGAGAACACTGAAGCTTTCTTT	CASSVGGGENTEAFF
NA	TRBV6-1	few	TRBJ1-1	TGTGCCAGCAGAGTCACAGGGAGGCACACTGAAGCTTTCTTT	CASRVTGRHTEAFF
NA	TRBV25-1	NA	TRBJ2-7	TGTGCCAGCAGTGAGTCCAGGCGGGGCGGCTCCTACGAGCAGTACTTC	CASSESRRGGSYEQYF
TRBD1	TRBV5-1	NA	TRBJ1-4	TGCGCCAGCAGCTTACAGGGGTTTAATGAAAAACTGTTTTTT	CASSLQGFNEKLFF
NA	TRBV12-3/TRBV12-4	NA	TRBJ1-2	TGTGCCAGCAGTGAAGTAAGGGGGGACACTCATAACTATGGCTACACCTTC	CASSEVRGDTHNYGYTF
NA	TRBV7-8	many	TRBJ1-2	TGTGCCAGCAGCTTAGGAGGTGTGAGTGGCTACACCTTC	CASSLGGVSGYTF
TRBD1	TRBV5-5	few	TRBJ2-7	TGTGCCAGCAGCTTTAGGACAGGGATGTTCTACGAGCAGTACTTC	CASSFRTGMFYEQYF
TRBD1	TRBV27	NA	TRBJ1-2	TGTGCCAGCAGTTTAGGGCGGACAGGGCCTGGCTACACCTTC	CASSLGRTGPGYTF
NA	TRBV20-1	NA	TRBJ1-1	TGCAGTGCTAGAAGGCCAGCGAACACTGAAGCTTTCTTT	CSARRPANTEAFF
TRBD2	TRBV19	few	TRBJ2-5	TGTGCCAGTAGTACGACTAGCGGGGGAGAAGAGACCCAGTACTTC	CASSTTSGGEETQYF
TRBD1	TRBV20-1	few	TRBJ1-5	TGCAGTGCACGTACAGGGGTAGTGAATCAGCCCCAGCATTTT	CSARTGVVNQPQHF
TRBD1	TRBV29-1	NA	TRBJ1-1	TGCAGCAGCGACAGGGGGACTGAAGCTTTCTTT	CSSDRGTEAFF
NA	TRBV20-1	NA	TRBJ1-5	TGCAGTGCTAGAGTTTTTCATCAGCCCCAGCATTTT	CSARVFHQPQHF
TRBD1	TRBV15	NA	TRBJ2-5	TGTGCCGCCAGCAGCCTCGGACAGGGCCGGGAGACCCAGTACTTC	CAASSLGQGRETQYF
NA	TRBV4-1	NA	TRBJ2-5	TGCGCCAGCAGCCAAGATGTACGCGGTGTGGAGGAGACCCAGTACTTC	CASSQDVRGVEETQYF
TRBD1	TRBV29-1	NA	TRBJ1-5	TGCAGCGTTGAGTCGGGACAGGGAGTCGGTCAGCCCCAGCATTTT	CSVESGQGVGQPQHF